The 25 T cell receptor beta chains below were found in one sample sequenced in a study of CD8 T cells in ankylosing spondylitis. Whole-study findings and limits: It appeared that ankylosing spondylitis blood was characterized by a TCR beta motif of under ten highly homologous variants.

TCRdb recomputed calls from the 5' RACE reads with MiXCR, one row per CDR3 protein. Seen here are under 850,000 distinct CDR3 sequences, under 20% observed once, and the top ten hold under 20%. These receptors lack a known antigen. The sequencing sample was made of blood, either unsorted or a sorted T cell fraction (not recorded which). The receptors were gathered from a male donor with ankylosing spondylitis.

This clonotype was counted only a few times. The chain employs TRBV7-2 and TRBJ1-1, with TRBD1 matching 9 bases. Unmatched junction bases numbered 6, after V lost 0 bases and J lost 10 bases. Germline CDR1 SGHTA, CDR2 FQGNSA. There are 14 residues in the CDR3. The CDR3, as DNA: TGTGCCAGCAGCTTAGCGTTCGCGACAGGGGGAGCTTTCTTT. This gives the protein CASSLAFATGGAFF.

The chain is built from TRBV7-3 and TRBJ2-3; 7 bases agree with TRBD2. The ends lost 6 bases at V and 2 bases at J; junction bases unmatched: 8. Germline V CDR1 and CDR2: SGHTA, FQGTGA. The CDR3 sequence is 15 residues long. The CDR3 is CASSRSGTTTDTQYF. The DNA of the CDR3 is TGTGCCAGCAGTCGAAGCGGGACCACCACAGATACGCAGTATTTT.

The chain links TRBV18 to TRBJ2-7; tentative D call: TRBD2 (6 bases). Germline CDR1 is KGHSH and CDR2 is LQKENI. The V end was cut by 6 bases, the J end by 2 bases, with 14 bases between. The CDR3 is made up of 14 amino acids. The CDR3 sequence: CASSPAGRPYEQYF. DNA for the CDR3: TGTGCCAGCTCCCCGGCGGGACGGCCCTACGAGCAGTACTTC.

The chain has TRBV7-9 and TRBJ1-5, with D tentatively TRBD1 (5 bases). V dropped 2 bases and J dropped 3 bases, with 8 bases sitting between them. The CDR3 consists of 14 residues. Germline-derived CDR1 and CDR2 are SEHNR and FQNEAQ (reference sequence). As DNA, the CDR3 is TGTGCCAGCAGCTTACCAGGGATCAATCAGCCCCAGCATTTT. Its translation: CASSLPGINQPQHF.

This clonotype has only a few counts. The V and J genes are TRBV6-1 and TRBJ2-5; D gene ambiguous. In germline, CDR1 is MNHNS, CDR2 SASEGT. The V and J ends lost 7 bases and 5 bases respectively, with 17 bases between them. CDR3 length: 14 amino acids. DNA of the CDR3: TGTGCCAGCACCCAGACGGGTCGTCGGGAGACCCAGTACTTC. Translating it yields CASTQTGRRETQYF.

The chain combines TRBV5-1 with TRBJ1-1; D ambiguous. The ends were cut back, 0 bases at V and 7 bases at J, with 10 bases in the middle. CDR1 and CDR2 from the germline V gene are SGHRS and YFSETQ. The CDR3 has 13 residues. CDR3 residues: CASSLEPTNEAFF. The CDR3 DNA sequence: TGCGCCAGCAGCTTGGAGCCTACAAATGAAGCTTTCTTT.

This clonotype was observed a handful of times. The chain links TRBV12-3 or TRBV12-4 to TRBJ2-7; perhaps D is TRBD1 or TRBD2 (6 bases each). V lost 4 bases and J 2 bases, leaving 9 bases between the germline ends. CDR3 length: 13 amino acids. In nucleotides, the CDR3 is TGTGCCAGCAGTTCAGGGGAGGCCTACGAGCAGTACTTC. Residues: CASSSGEAYEQYF.

The rearrangement joins TRBV28 to TRBJ2-5; D call uncertain. The CDR3 has 15 residues. V gave up 0 bases and J gave up 0 bases, with 8 bases separating them. The germline gives CDR1 MDHEN, CDR2 SYDVKM. Here the CDR3 reads CASSLWLADQETQYF. The CDR3 region has the DNA TGTGCCAGCAGTTTATGGTTGGCGGACCAAGAGACCCAGTACTTC.

This clonotype was seen at least ten times. This chain joins TRBV12-3 or TRBV12-4 and TRBJ1-5; D is possibly TRBD1 (5 bases). The V end was cut by 4 bases, the J end by 4 bases, with 14 bases between. This CDR3 is 15 amino acids long. The DNA of the CDR3 is TGTGCCAGCAGTTACCTCGGGGGAAGGAATCAGCCCCAGCATTTT. Protein sequence: CASSYLGGRNQPQHF.

This clonotype was found a few times. The V gene is TRBV5-1, the J gene TRBJ2-2; D gene uncertain. Germline assignment: CDR1 SGHRS and CDR2 YFSETQ. This CDR3 comprises 14 residues. V lost 1 base to trimming and J lost 5 bases, with 9 bases between them. The CDR3 protein is CASSLTFSTGELFF. The CDR3 DNA follows: TGCGCCAGCAGCTTGACATTCTCTACCGGGGAGCTGTTTTTT. Combining the CDR3 with reference TRBV5-1 and TRBJ2-2 gives the whole variable domain KAGVTQTPRYLIKTRGQQVTLSCSPISGHRSVSWYQQTPGQGLQFLFEYFSETQRNKGNFPGRFSGRQFSNSRSEMNVSTLELGDSALYLCASSLTFSTGELFFGEGSRLTVL.

The chain uses TRBV24-1 and TRBJ2-5; a possible D gene is TRBD2 (7 bases). V gave up 1 base and J gave up 3 bases, with 11 bases separating them. CDR3 length: 15 residues. Germline V gives CDR1 KGHDR, CDR2 SFDVKD. The CDR3 is CATSDLGGAEETQYF. The CDR3, as DNA: TGTGCCACCAGTGATTTAGGGGGGGCTGAAGAGACCCAGTACTTC.

The chain combines TRBV5-1 with TRBJ2-5; possibly TRBD1 or TRBD2 for D (5 bases each). The V end lost 5 bases, the J end lost 1 base, and 18 bases lay between the germline ends. The germline V gene has CDR1 SGHRS and CDR2 YFSETQ. The length of the CDR3 is 16 residues. The CDR3 protein is CASSLGEGLGQETQYF. CDR3 nucleotides: TGCGCCAGCAGTTTAGGCGAGGGGCTCGGCCAAGAGACCCAGTACTTC.

CDR3 residues: CASSPRGLAGAYNEQFF. The CDR3 DNA reads as TGTGCCAGCAGCCCCAGGGGGCTAGCGGGAGCTTACAATGAGCAGTTCTTC. The V call is TRBV7-9, the J call TRBJ2-1, with 10 bases lining up with TRBD2. There are 17 residues in the CDR3. The J segment lost 4 bases and the V segment lost 5 bases, leaving 11 bases of the junction unmatched. The germline V gene has CDR1 SEHNR and CDR2 FQNEAQ (reference sequence).

The CDR3 region is CSARDMSASEQYF. The CDR3 nucleotides read TGCAGTGCTAGGGACATGAGTGCTAGCGAGCAGTACTTC. The chain carries TRBV20-1 and TRBJ2-7, with a weak D call TRBD1 (5 bases). Germline V CDR1 and CDR2: DFQATT, SNEGSKA (reference sequence). V dropped 3 bases and J dropped 6 bases, with 15 bases sitting between them. CDR3 length: 13 residues.

This clonotype came up a few times. CDR3 nucleotides: TGTGCCAGCCGAGACAGAGTGGGATCTGGAAACACCATATATTTT. Translating it yields CASRDRVGSGNTIYF. The chain couples TRBV6-1 to TRBJ1-3, with D perhaps matching TRBD1 (5 bases). The CDR3 has 15 residues. Germline CDR1 reads MNHNS; CDR2 reads SASEGT. V was pared by 8 bases and J by 1 base, with 15 bases between.

The chain has TRBV7-8 and TRBJ2-4, with D tentatively TRBD1 or TRBD2 (5 bases each). Germline CDR1 reads SGHVS; CDR2 reads FQNEAQ. The CDR3 sequence is 16 residues long. With 2 bases removed from V and 1 base from J, the gap between germline ends came to 12 bases. CDR3 coding DNA: TGTGCCAGCAGCTTAATGGGGGTCTATGCCAAAAACATTCAGTACTTC. Amino acid sequence: CASSLMGVYAKNIQYF.

The sample holds a few counts of this clonotype. The chain joins TRBV6-5 to TRBJ1-5; TRBD1 is a possible D gene (6 bases). The CDR3 is 16 residues long. Germline V gene lookup returns CDR1 MNHEY and CDR2 SVGAGI. V was trimmed by 0 bases and J by 1 base, leaving 10 bases between them. For the CDR3, the DNA is TGTGCCAGCAGTTACTCCGGGGGCCCGAGCAATCAGCCCCAGCATTTT. Its translation is CASSYSGGPSNQPQHF.

The chain is built from TRBV29-1 and TRBJ2-5; D is ambiguous. Germline V gives CDR1 SQVTM, CDR2 ANQGSEA. The V gene lost 6 bases and the J gene lost 5 bases, with 7 bases spanning the gap. CDR3 size: 10 residues. CDR3 sequence (DNA): TGCAGCGTATATCGCGAGACCCAGTACTTC. Translating it yields CSVYRETQYF.

V is TRBV5-1 and J is TRBJ2-7; D is unclear. The CDR3 extends over 14 amino acids. Germline CDR1 reads SGHRS; CDR2 reads YFSETQ. The V gene lost 2 bases and the J gene lost 6 bases, with 15 bases spanning the gap. The CDR3, as DNA: TGCGCCAGCAGCTTTGCCCCCGGCAGTTCCGAGCAGTACTTC. Translation gives CASSFAPGSSEQYF.

The genes are TRBV20-1 and TRBJ2-1; no definite D call. CDR3 size: 12 residues. Germline V CDR1 and CDR2: DFQATT, SNEGSKA (reference sequence). V was shortened by 5 bases and J by 9 bases, with 14 bases between the two germline ends. The CDR3 sequence: CSALRVDIEQFF. The CDR3 DNA reads TGCAGTGCTCTGCGAGTCGATATTGAGCAGTTCTTC.

V and J are TRBV12-3 or TRBV12-4 and TRBJ2-1; either TRBD1 or TRBD2 may fit D (5 bases each). CDR3 length equals 16 residues. Trimming took off 1 base at V and 0 bases at J, with 10 bases between the two ends. CDR3 in amino acids: CASSLGGVGSYNEQFF. In DNA form, the CDR3 reads TGTGCCAGCAGTTTAGGAGGGGTCGGCTCCTACAATGAGCAGTTCTTC.

In its sample, this clonotype was seen a few times. The chain couples TRBV12-3 or TRBV12-4 to TRBJ2-4, with D possibly being TRBD1 (6 bases). The CDR3 consists of 15 residues. V was pared by 5 bases and J by 0 bases, with 11 bases between. CDR3 nucleotide sequence: TGTGCCAGCAGTCAGGGGTTACTAGCCAAAAACATTCAGTACTTC. The encoded protein is CASSQGLLAKNIQYF.

The chain is built from TRBV27 and TRBJ2-2; 9 positions agree with TRBD1. V lost 5 bases and J lost 6; bases outside the gene matches: 10. Germline loops: CDR1 MNHEY, CDR2 SMNVEV (reference sequence). This CDR3 is built from 16 residues. The CDR3 DNA is TGTGCCAGCAGTCCGCGGGGGACAGGGTACCCCGGGGAGCTGTTTTTT. It encodes CASSPRGTGYPGELFF.

This chain connects TRBV29-1 to TRBJ2-7, with TRBD2 identical over 10 bases. The germline V gene encodes CDR1 SQVTM and CDR2 ANQGSEA. CDR3 size: 13 residues. V trimming: 6 bases; J trimming: 6 bases; junction bases outside the gene matches: 8. The CDR3 DNA reads as TGCAGCGTGAGCTCGAGGACTAGCGGCGAGCAGTACTTC. This codes for CSVSSRTSGEQYF.

This clonotype was picked up a small number of times. The V gene is TRBV10-3, the J gene TRBJ1-4; a weak D match, TRBD1 (5 bases). V shed 5 bases and J shed 0 bases, with 7 bases lying between them. CDR3 length: 14 residues. Germline assignment: CDR1 ENHRY and CDR2 SYGVKD. The CDR3 bases are TGTGCCATCAGTCAGGGAGCAACTAATGAAAAACTGTTTTTT. Residues: CAISQGATNEKLFF.